These 24 T cell receptor beta chains share one sample of origin, sequenced in a study of T cells after yellow fever vaccination (dated by TCRdb to between 2018 and 2021). The library was obtained by 5' RACE. Sequencing relied on an Illumina HiSeq 2500. Using fastp at Q25 and MiXCR, TCRdb reprocessed the public reads and kept productive beta chains. Rows merge per CDR3 protein into single entries with the most common DNA and genes. This sample comprises fewer than 400,000 distinct CDR3 sequences, 6.2% of them detected only once. 15% of the sample lies in the top ten. The treatment or condition label, as the study defines it: live attenuated yellow fever vaccine strain. Specimen: PBMCs, collected 5 days after the yellow fever booster vaccination. The receptors originated from a man aged 25 to 40 who received the YFV17D yellow fever vaccine.

This clonotype was detected ten times or more. The chain links TRBV30 to TRBJ2-1; 8 bases align to TRBD2. This CDR3 has 14 amino acids. Germline assignment: CDR1 GTSNPN and CDR2 SVGIG (reference sequence). V shed 2 bases, J shed 5 bases, and the junction held 5 bases outside the gene matches. Here the CDR3 reads CAWSRYSGNNEQFF. The CDR3 bases are TGTGCCTGGAGTAGATATAGCGGGAACAATGAGCAGTTCTTC.

This chain connects TRBV2 to TRBJ1-1, with no clear D. V lost 11 bases, J lost 7 bases, and 11 bases lay in between. Germline CDR1 is SNHLY and CDR2 is FYNNEI. The CDR3 spans 10 residues. This CDR3 is CASGEYEAFF. The DNA for the CDR3 is TGTGCCTCCGGGGAGTATGAAGCTTTCTTT.

This clonotype was counted at least ten times. The chain recombines TRBV7-8 with TRBJ2-7; 8 bases map to TRBD2. V lost 5 bases, J lost 2 bases, and 5 bases stayed unmatched. CDR3 length: 14 amino acids. CDR1 and CDR2 from the germline V gene are SGHVS and FQNEAQ. CDR3 DNA: TGTGCCAGCAGCCGCGGGACTAGTCCCTACGAGCAGTACTTC. Amino acid sequence: CASSRGTSPYEQYF.

This clonotype turned up a few times. The chain joins TRBV11-2 to TRBJ2-3; TRBD2 matches at 11 bases. This CDR3 has 15 amino acids. Per the germline V gene, CDR1 is SGHAT and CDR2 is FQNNGV. The V gene end was trimmed by 6 bases and the J gene end by 7 bases; junction bases not matched to a gene: 9. Here the CDR3 reads CASSQGGLAANTQYF. CDR3 DNA: TGTGCCAGCAGTCAAGGGGGACTAGCGGCCAATACGCAGTATTTT.

This clonotype was counted many times. The chain uses TRBV9 and TRBJ2-1; 7 bases map to TRBD2. The junction had 5 bases not matched to a gene; V was cut back by 4 bases and J by 1 base. There are 15 residues in the CDR3. Germline V gene lookup returns CDR1 SGDLS and CDR2 YYNGEE. The DNA of the CDR3 is TGTGCCAGCAGCTTCAGCGGGACGTCCTACAATGAGCAGTTCTTC. It specifies CASSFSGTSYNEQFF.

This clonotype was found a few times. J is TRBJ2-6 and V is TRBV7-6; no firm D call. The CDR3 consists of 17 residues. Deletions cut 1 base from V and 0 bases from J, with 10 bases between. Germline CDR1 and CDR2: SGHVS and FNYEAQ. CDR3 amino acids: CASSLESASSGANVLTF. The DNA of the CDR3 is TGTGCCAGCAGCTTAGAATCGGCAAGCTCTGGGGCCAACGTCCTGACTTTC.

This sequence joins TRBV28 and TRBJ2-1; D is unclear. Trimming removed 5 bases from V and 6 bases from J, with 11 bases in between. This CDR3 has 13 residues. Germline loops: CDR1 MDHEN, CDR2 SYDVKM. The CDR3 sequence: CASSPPDGNEQFF. DNA for the CDR3: TGTGCCAGCAGTCCCCCAGACGGCAATGAGCAGTTCTTC.

This clonotype was found many times. V gene TRBV10-2 combines with J gene TRBJ1-1; perhaps TRBD1 as D (5 bases). There are 15 residues in the CDR3. The germline gives CDR1 WSHSY, CDR2 SAAADI. V dropped 0 bases and J dropped 3 bases, with 11 bases sitting between them. Written as DNA, the CDR3 is TGCGCCAGCAGTGAGTCTGCAGGGTCGGACACTGAAGCTTTCTTT. It encodes CASSESAGSDTEAFF.

The J gene is TRBJ2-5, the V gene TRBV10-3; TRBD1 aligns across 7 bases. Per the germline V gene, CDR1 is ENHRY and CDR2 is SYGVKD. After removal of 6 bases from V and 5 bases from J, the junction contained 9 bases not matched to a gene. CDR3 length: 14 amino acids. The CDR3 here is CAIRPGQPSETQYF. CDR3 coding DNA: TGTGCCATCAGGCCGGGACAGCCCTCGGAGACCCAGTACTTC.

Many counts were recorded for this clonotype. V usage is TRBV24-1 and J usage is TRBJ1-5; D uncertain. This CDR3 spans 13 amino acids. The ends were cut back, 2 bases at V and 11 bases at J, with 12 bases in the middle. The V gene's germline CDR1 is KGHDR and CDR2 SFDVKD. CDR3 residues: CATSDSPSMTQHF. The CDR3 DNA is TGTGCCACCAGTGATTCCCCCTCCATGACCCAGCATTTT.

This clonotype was recorded many times. The chain recombines TRBV7-9 with TRBJ1-1; D call uncertain. The ends were cut back, 2 bases at V and 1 base at J, with 5 bases in the middle. CDR1 is SEHNR and CDR2 is FQNEAQ in the germline V gene (reference sequence). The CDR3 has 13 residues. The CDR3 region has the DNA TGTGCCAGCAGCTTACAAACGAACACTGAAGCTTTCTTT. Its protein is CASSLQTNTEAFF.

The V gene is TRBV5-1, the J gene TRBJ2-2, with 9 bases identical to TRBD2. From germline, CDR1 is SGHRS and CDR2 YFSETQ. After removal of 1 base from V and 1 base from J, the junction contained 5 bases not matched to a gene. The CDR3 has 17 residues. The CDR3, as DNA: TGCGCCAGCAGCTTGTTTTCTAGCGGGGTGAACACCGGGGAGCTGTTTTTT. This encodes CASSLFSSGVNTGELFF.

This clonotype was observed many times. This chain joins TRBV10-3 and TRBJ2-7; TRBD2 agrees at 10 bases. The V gene end was trimmed by 3 bases and the J gene end by 3 bases; junction bases not matched to a gene: 5. The CDR3 has 15 residues. Germline CDR1 and CDR2: ENHRY and SYGVKD. The CDR3 nucleotides are TGTGCCATCAGTGATGGACTAGCGGCCTTCTACGAGCAGTACTTC. Translation gives CAISDGLAAFYEQYF.

There are many counts of this clonotype. This chain joins TRBV12-3 or TRBV12-4 and TRBJ1-4; D uncertain. This CDR3 contains 13 residues. V lost 3 bases, J lost 8 bases, and 10 bases lay in between. In DNA, the CDR3 is TGTGCCAGCAGTTTTGAGCCCGCCGAAAAACTGTTTTTT. Translating it yields CASSFEPAEKLFF.

V and J are TRBV3-1 and TRBJ2-7; D possibly corresponds to TRBD2 (5 bases). Trimming removed 0 bases from V and 3 bases from J, with 9 bases in between. This CDR3 is built from 14 residues. The germline gives CDR1 LGHDT, CDR2 YNNKEL (reference sequence). DNA of the CDR3: TGTGCCAGCAGCCAAGATATTCGGGGCTACGAGCAGTACTTC. It specifies CASSQDIRGYEQYF.

This clonotype was seen many times. The chain uses TRBV7-2 and TRBJ2-7; TRBD2 is a possible D gene (5 bases). V lost 2 bases to trimming and J lost 3 bases, with 8 bases between them. Germline V gene lookup returns CDR1 SGHTA and CDR2 FQGNSA. CDR3 length: 13 amino acids. The CDR3 reads CASSLRAGYEQYF. CDR3 bases: TGTGCCAGCAGCTTAAGGGCGGGCTACGAGCAGTACTTC.

The chain uses TRBV5-6 and TRBJ2-1; TRBD2 aligns across 7 bases. The trim removed 0 bases at V and 13 bases at J, leaving 10 bases unmatched. CDR1 and CDR2 from the germline V gene are SGHDT and YYEEEE. The CDR3 is 14 residues long. Written as DNA, the CDR3 is TGTGCCAGCAGCTTGGTGGGAGGGCCCGTAGACCAGTTCTTC. Translated: CASSLVGGPVDQFF.

The chain has TRBV7-2 and TRBJ2-1, with 9 bases matching TRBD2. V shed 2 bases, J shed 6 bases, and the junction held 5 bases outside the gene matches. Germline CDR1 reads SGHTA; CDR2 reads FQGNSA. The CDR3 contains 15 residues. The CDR3 loop reads CASSLLAGFSNEQFF. In DNA, the CDR3 is TGTGCCAGCAGCTTACTAGCGGGATTTAGCAATGAGCAGTTCTTC.

The chain employs TRBV3-1 and TRBJ1-2; D uncertain. The CDR3 loop spans 16 amino acids. The germline gives CDR1 LGHDT, CDR2 YNNKEL (reference sequence). Trimming took off 0 bases at V and 2 bases at J, with 13 bases between the two ends. The chain's CDR3 is CASSQESRTRNYGYTF. DNA for the CDR3: TGTGCCAGCAGCCAAGAGAGCAGGACCAGGAACTATGGCTACACCTTC.

This clonotype occurred many times. One end of the junction does not line up with germline, which may come from a read error. The J gene is TRBJ2-5, the V gene TRBV5-1, with D uncertain. The CDR3 extends over 13 amino acids. In germline, CDR1 is SGHRS, CDR2 YFSETQ. CDR3 bases: TGTGCCAGCAGCTTAGGGTCCCAAGAGACCCAGTACTTC. Translating it yields CASSLGSQETQYF. Complete variable domain (other parts from reference TRBV5-1 and TRBJ2-5): KAGVTQTPRYLIKTRGQQVTLSCSPISGHRSVSWYQQTPGQGLQFLFEYFSETQRNKGNFPGRFSGRQFSNSRSEMNVSTLELGDSALYLCASSLGSQETQYFGPGTRLLVL.

This clonotype has more than one count but fewer than ten. The CDR3: CASTTLSAGGPLFF. In nucleotides, the CDR3 is TGTGCCAGTACTACTCTCTCCGCGGGAGGGCCCTTGTTCTTC. V usage is TRBV19 and J usage is TRBJ2-1, with TRBD2 matching over 9 bases. Germline V CDR1 and CDR2: LNHDA, SQIVND (reference sequence). The trim removed 7 bases at V and 15 bases at J, leaving 16 bases unmatched. The CDR3 consists of 14 residues.

On this clonotype: A read error is possible here, since a much larger clone lies one base away. The rearrangement joins TRBV14 to TRBJ1-2, with unresolved D. Per the germline V gene, CDR1 is SGHDN and CDR2 is FVKESK. The CDR3 spans 12 residues. V lost 2 bases, J lost 13 bases, and 14 bases lay in between. Here the CDR3 reads CASSQTGTSCTF. CDR3 nucleotides: TGTGCCAGCAGCCAAACGGGAACGAGCTGCACCTTC.

The chain uses TRBV5-1 and TRBJ1-1, with D perhaps TRBD1 (5 bases). Trimming took off 0 bases at V and 4 bases at J, with 10 bases between the two ends. The CDR3 is 14 residues long. Germline V CDR1 and CDR2: SGHRS, YFSETQ. For the CDR3, the DNA is TGCGCCAGCAGCTTGGATAACGGGGGCACTGAAGCTTTCTTT. Protein product: CASSLDNGGTEAFF.

The chain combines TRBV5-5 with TRBJ2-2; D is undetermined. V lost 1 base, J lost 6 bases, and 10 bases lay in between. Germline loops: CDR1 SGHKS, CDR2 YYEKEE (reference sequence). This CDR3 is 14 amino acids long. This CDR3 is CASSLHLSSGELFF. The CDR3 nucleotides read TGTGCCAGCAGCTTGCATCTATCCTCCGGGGAGCTGTTTTTT.